Below are 25 T cell receptor beta chains sequenced from a single sample in a study of early T cells in non-severe SARS-CoV-2 infection. Each CDR3 protein is one row after TCRdb ran MiXCR on the 5' RACE reads. The table has more than 85,000 distinct CDR3 sequences, around 17% seen once. The starting material was whole blood, obtained at baseline. The receptors derive from an adult who was a healthcare worker with PCR-confirmed SARS-CoV-2 infection or an uninfected control (not recorded which).

The rearrangement uses TRBV29-1 and TRBJ2-7; D is uncertain. Per germline, CDR1 SQVTM and CDR2 ANQGSEA. The CDR3 has 12 residues. The V and J ends lost 4 bases and 2 bases respectively, with 9 bases between them. The CDR3 sequence: CSVAPSTYEQYF. CDR3 in DNA: TGCAGCGTTGCCCCATCCACCTACGAGCAGTACTTC.

The chain has TRBV28 and TRBJ2-7; TRBD1 matches 8 bases. Germline-derived CDR1 and CDR2 are MDHEN and SYDVKM. The CDR3 is 13 amino acids. The V and J ends lost 4 bases and 7 bases, in that order; junction bases with no gene match: 6. The CDR3 sequence is CASSWGQAREQYF. The DNA for the CDR3 is TGTGCCAGCAGTTGGGGACAGGCCCGGGAGCAGTACTTC.

The V gene is TRBV7-2, the J gene TRBJ2-3, with D maybe TRBD2 (5 bases). CDR3 size: 14 residues. The germline V and J ends were trimmed by 5 bases and 6 bases, with 15 bases remaining between them. Germline V gene lookup returns CDR1 SGHTA and CDR2 FQGNSA. CDR3 nucleotide sequence: TGTGCCAGCAGCCCCCCCTCGGGATGGGATACGCAGTATTTT. Its protein is CASSPPSGWDTQYF. Using reference TRBV7-2 and TRBJ2-3 for the parts outside the CDR3, the full variable domain is GAGVSQSPSNKVTEKGKDVELRCDPISGHTALYWYRQSLGQGLEFLIYFQGNSAPDKSGLPSDRFSAERTGGSVSTLTIQRTQQEDSAVYLCASSPPSGWDTQYFGPGTRLTVL.

This clonotype came up a few times. This chain joins TRBV16 and TRBJ2-5; D is undetermined. Germline CDR1 KGHSY, CDR2 FQNENV. The CDR3 extends over 13 amino acids. V lost 2 bases, J lost 3 bases, and 7 bases lay in between. The CDR3 spells CASSQNSEETQYF. CDR3 nucleotides: TGTGCCAGCAGCCAAAACAGCGAAGAGACCCAGTACTTC.

This clonotype was observed many times. The CDR3 DNA reads as TGCAGTGCTTCCGGGACTAGCGGATACGAGCAGTACTTC. It specifies CSASGTSGYEQYF. The rearrangement links TRBV20-1 to TRBJ2-7, with 11 nucleotides matching TRBD2. From germline, CDR1 is DFQATT and CDR2 SNEGSKA (reference sequence). V dropped 5 bases and J dropped 4; count of bases not matched to a gene: 4. The CDR3 sequence is 13 residues long.

The chain is built from TRBV6-2 or TRBV6-3 and TRBJ2-1; TRBD2 aligns across 12 bases. The V and J ends lost 5 bases and 5 bases, in that order; junction bases with no gene match: 4. Germline CDR1 MNHEY, CDR2 SVGEGT. This CDR3 is 15 amino acids long. The DNA for the CDR3 is TGTGCCAGCAGTACGACTAGCGGGAGTAACAATGAGCAGTTCTTC. Residues: CASSTTSGSNNEQFF.

This clonotype was counted only a few times. This chain links TRBV10-3 with TRBJ2-3, with TRBD1 as a possible D gene (5 bases). Germline CDR1 is ENHRY and CDR2 is SYGVKD. This CDR3 has 14 residues. Trimming removed 8 bases from V and 0 bases from J, with 12 bases in between. The CDR3 reads CAIARDPSTDTQYF. The CDR3, as DNA: TGTGCCATCGCCAGGGATCCTAGCACAGATACGCAGTATTTT.

The chain employs TRBV6-5 and TRBJ2-7; possibly TRBD1 for D (6 bases). CDR3 length equals 15 residues. Germline CDR1 is MNHEY and CDR2 is SVGAGI. The V end was cut by 6 bases, the J end by 0 bases, with 15 bases between. The DNA of the CDR3 is TGTGCCAGCAGGCCACAGGGCGCGTTCTCCTACGAGCAGTACTTC. This gives the protein CASRPQGAFSYEQYF.

J is TRBJ2-6 and V is TRBV9; D is ambiguous. The germline V gene has CDR1 SGDLS and CDR2 YYNGEE. V was trimmed by 4 bases and J by 0 bases, leaving 11 bases between them. The CDR3 has 16 residues. CDR3 amino acids: CASSPRTVSGANVLTF. For the CDR3, the DNA is TGTGCCAGCAGCCCGAGGACGGTCTCTGGGGCCAACGTCCTGACTTTC.

There are a few counts of this clonotype. The chain combines TRBV6-1 with TRBJ1-5; possible D gene TRBD1, 5 bases. Germline loops: CDR1 MNHNS, CDR2 SASEGT. There are 14 residues in the CDR3. Deletions cut 6 bases from V and 6 bases from J, with 15 bases between. The CDR3 DNA sequence: TGTGCCAGCAGGATTGAGGGGCGACGTCAGCCCCAGCATTTT. This encodes CASRIEGRRQPQHF.

The table lists this clonotype with a few counts. This chain joins TRBV11-2 and TRBJ2-1; D might be TRBD2 (6 bases). The CDR3 totals 12 residues. V was cut by 5 bases and J by 9 bases, with 11 bases left in between. Germline loops: CDR1 SGHAT, CDR2 FQNNGV. CDR3 sequence reads: CASSRPSAEQFF. Here the CDR3 DNA reads TGTGCCAGCAGCCGCCCTAGCGCTGAGCAGTTCTTC.

The sample holds many counts of this clonotype. The chain combines TRBV4-1 with TRBJ2-1; 10 bases fit TRBD2. The CDR3 loop spans 15 amino acids. V dropped 4 bases and J dropped 9; count of bases not matched to a gene: 9. Germline CDR1 reads MGHRA; CDR2 reads YSYEKL. The CDR3 loop is CASSPSGTSAAEQFF. CDR3 in DNA: TGCGCCAGCAGCCCATCCGGGACTAGCGCCGCTGAGCAGTTCTTC.

This clonotype was counted between two and nine times. The chain employs TRBV11-2 and TRBJ2-5; D might be TRBD2 (5 bases). Trimming took 4 bases from V and 4 from J, leaving 10 bases between them. The CDR3 has 13 residues. Germline V gene data show CDR1 as SGHAT and CDR2 as FQNNGV. The CDR3 sequence: CASSSLAGETQYF. The CDR3 DNA reads TGTGCCAGCAGCTCCCTAGCCGGAGAGACCCAGTACTTC.

The genes are TRBV7-3 and TRBJ2-3; D is possibly TRBD1 or TRBD2 (5 bases each). With 5 bases removed from V and 0 bases from J, the gap between germline ends came to 9 bases. CDR1 is SGHTA, CDR2 FQGTGA, per germline. This CDR3 spans 14 amino acids. The DNA for the CDR3 is TGTGCCAGCAGCCTGGGGGTCAGCACAGATACGCAGTATTTT. Translated: CASSLGVSTDTQYF.

The CDR3 here is CASSHPTLQGTSGNTIYF. CDR3 bases: TGCGCCAGCAGCCACCCTACGCTACAGGGGACCTCTGGAAACACCATATATTTT. V is TRBV4-1 and J is TRBJ1-3; TRBD1 matches at 7 bases. Germline loops: CDR1 MGHRA, CDR2 YSYEKL. The CDR3 extends over 18 amino acids. The J segment lost 0 bases and the V segment lost 3 bases, leaving 11 bases of the junction unmatched.

On this clonotype itself: Since a much larger clone is just one base distant, this may be a read error. The chain links TRBV20-1 to TRBJ2-1; 7 positions agree with TRBD2. Germline V gene data show CDR1 as DFQATT and CDR2 as SNEGSKA (reference sequence). The length of the CDR3 is 15 residues. The CDR3 reads CSTSALSAADNEQFF. Written as DNA, the CDR3 is TGCAGTACTAGCGCCTTGTCGGCAGCGGACAATGAGCAGTTCTTC.

This clonotype was counted at least ten times. The chain uses TRBV6-5 and TRBJ2-3, with D perhaps TRBD1 (5 bases). This CDR3 spans 14 amino acids. The germline V gene has CDR1 MNHEY and CDR2 SVGAGI. Trimming took off 10 bases at V and 1 base at J, with 15 bases between the two ends. CDR3 in DNA: TGTGCCACTGCAGGGAAAGGTGGCACAGATACGCAGTATTTT. Amino acid sequence: CATAGKGGTDTQYF.

This clonotype has a count of ten or more. The rearrangement joins TRBV12-3 or TRBV12-4 to TRBJ2-3; TRBD2 might be the D (5 bases). Deletions cut 6 bases from V and 5 bases from J, with 12 bases between. This CDR3 is built from 13 residues. In DNA form, the CDR3 reads TGTGCCAGCAGACTCCCAGGAGGAGATACGCAGTATTTT. Protein sequence: CASRLPGGDTQYF.

The rearrangement links TRBV18 to TRBJ2-3; TRBD2 might be the D (6 bases). The germline V gene encodes CDR1 KGHSH and CDR2 LQKENI. Trimming took off 2 bases at V and 4 bases at J, with 10 bases between the two ends. CDR3 size: 14 residues. The CDR3 spells CASSPGPGADTQYF. CDR3 coding DNA: TGTGCCAGCTCACCAGGCCCGGGAGCAGATACGCAGTATTTT.

The chain joins TRBV7-9 to TRBJ2-3; D is unclear. The CDR3 is 11 residues long. The germline V gene encodes CDR1 SEHNR and CDR2 FQNEAQ (reference sequence). Trimming left V 8 bases short and J 2 bases short, with 5 bases between. CDR3 in amino acids: CASANTDTQYF. The CDR3 region has the DNA TGTGCCAGCGCTAACACAGATACGCAGTATTTT.

This clonotype was observed a handful of times. The chain combines TRBV20-1 with TRBJ1-2, with 9 bases lining up with TRBD1. Trimming took 7 bases from V and 6 from J; bases not matched to a gene: 12. CDR3 length: 14 amino acids. Germline V gene sequence: CDR1 DFQATT, CDR2 SNEGSKA (reference sequence). CDR3 in DNA: TGCAGTGTCCCGGACAGGGGCAGTAGTGATGGCTACACCTTC. Translating gives CSVPDRGSSDGYTF.

In its sample, this clonotype was seen a few times. This chain connects TRBV11-2 to TRBJ2-2; D could derive from TRBD1 or TRBD2 (5 bases each). Germline V CDR1 and CDR2: SGHAT, FQNNGV. The CDR3 sequence is 16 residues long. V was pared by 5 bases and J by 4 bases, with 17 bases between. The CDR3 DNA is TGTGCCAGCAGCAAAGGGGTCGTGAGCGGCACCGGGGAGCTGTTTTTT. Translating gives CASSKGVVSGTGELFF.

In its sample, this clonotype was seen a few times. The V and J genes are TRBV11-2 and TRBJ2-7, with D uncertain. The length of the CDR3 is 12 residues. V lost 1 base and J lost 3, with 4 bases in between. Germline V CDR1 and CDR2: SGHAT, FQNNGV. Here the CDR3 DNA reads TGTGCCAGCAGCTTAGTAAACTACGAGCAGTACTTC. Its translation: CASSLVNYEQYF.

This clonotype has only a few counts. The chain links TRBV9 to TRBJ2-1; D is undetermined. The germline gives CDR1 SGDLS, CDR2 YYNGEE. The CDR3 has 15 residues. V dropped 4 bases and J dropped 8 bases, with 19 bases sitting between them. CDR3 bases: TGTGCCAGCAGCCCAAGAGTGTTATACCCGGATGAGCAGTTCTTC. Encoded protein: CASSPRVLYPDEQFF.

This clonotype turned up a few times. V gene TRBV5-4 combines with J gene TRBJ2-1; 11 bases agree with TRBD2. CDR3 length: 15 amino acids. Germline V lookup: CDR1 SGHNT, CDR2 YYREEE (reference sequence). Germline trimming cut 2 bases from V and 4 bases from J; bases unmatched to any gene: 2. The CDR3 region has the DNA TGTGCCAGCAGCTTACTAGCGGGAGTTTACAATGAGCAGTTCTTC. This sequence encodes CASSLLAGVYNEQFF.